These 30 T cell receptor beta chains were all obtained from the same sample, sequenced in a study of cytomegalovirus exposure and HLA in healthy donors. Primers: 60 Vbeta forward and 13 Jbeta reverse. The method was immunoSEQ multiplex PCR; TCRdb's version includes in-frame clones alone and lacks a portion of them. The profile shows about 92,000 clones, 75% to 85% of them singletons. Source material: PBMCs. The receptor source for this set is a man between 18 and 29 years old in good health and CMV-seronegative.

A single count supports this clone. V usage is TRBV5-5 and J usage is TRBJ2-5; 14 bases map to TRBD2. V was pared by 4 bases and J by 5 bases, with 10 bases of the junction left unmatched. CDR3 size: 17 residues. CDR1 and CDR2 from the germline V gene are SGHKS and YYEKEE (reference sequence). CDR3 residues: CASSPRLAGGPGETQYF. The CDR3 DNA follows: TGTGCCAGCAGCCCTCGACTAGCGGGGGGGCCGGGTGAGACCCAGTACTTC.

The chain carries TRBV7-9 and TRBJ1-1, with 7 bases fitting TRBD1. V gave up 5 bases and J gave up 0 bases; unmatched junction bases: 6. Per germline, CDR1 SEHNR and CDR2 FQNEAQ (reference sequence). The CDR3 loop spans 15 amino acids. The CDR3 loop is CASSLGTAMNTEAFF. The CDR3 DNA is TGTGCCAGCAGCCTTGGGACAGCTATGAACACTGAAGCTTTCTTT.

In DNA, the CDR3 is TGTGCCAGCAGCCAAGATCTAGCGGGGTCCTACGAGCAGTACTTC. Its protein product is CASSQDLAGSYEQYF. This sequence joins TRBV4-2 and TRBJ2-5; 9 bases agree with TRBD2. The assigned J gene may be wrong: the sequence end matches TRBJ2-7 better. CDR3 length: 15 residues. CDR1 and CDR2 (germline): LGHNA, YNFKEQ.

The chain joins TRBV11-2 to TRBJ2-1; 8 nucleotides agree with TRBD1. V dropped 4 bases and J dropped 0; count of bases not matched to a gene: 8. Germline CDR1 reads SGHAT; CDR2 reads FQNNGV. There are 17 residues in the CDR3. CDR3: CASSWVGTGSSYNEQFF. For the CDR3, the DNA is TGTGCCAGCAGCTGGGTTGGGACAGGAAGCTCCTACAATGAGCAGTTCTTC.

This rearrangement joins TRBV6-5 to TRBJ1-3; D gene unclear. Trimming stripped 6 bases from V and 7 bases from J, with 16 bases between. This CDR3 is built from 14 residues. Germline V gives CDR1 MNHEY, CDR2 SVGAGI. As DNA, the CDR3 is TGTGCCAGCAGGGATGGCCCTAGAGTGAACACCATATATTTT. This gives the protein CASRDGPRVNTIYF.

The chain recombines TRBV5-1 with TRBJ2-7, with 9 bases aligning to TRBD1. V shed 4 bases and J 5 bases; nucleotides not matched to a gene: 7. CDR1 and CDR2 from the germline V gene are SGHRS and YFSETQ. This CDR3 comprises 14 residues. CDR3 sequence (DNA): TGCGCCAGCAGCGTGACAGGGGGTAGTAACGAGCAGTACTTC. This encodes CASSVTGGSNEQYF. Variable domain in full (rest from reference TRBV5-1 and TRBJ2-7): KAGVTQTPRYLIKTRGQQVTLSCSPISGHRSVSWYQQTPGQGLQFLFEYFSETQRNKGNFPGRFSGRQFSNSRSEMNVSTLELGDSALYLCASSVTGGSNEQYFGPGTRLTVT.

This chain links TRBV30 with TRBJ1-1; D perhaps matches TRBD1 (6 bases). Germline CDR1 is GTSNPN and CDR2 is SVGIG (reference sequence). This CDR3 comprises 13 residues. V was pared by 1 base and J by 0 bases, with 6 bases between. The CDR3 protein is CAWSGTVNTEAFF. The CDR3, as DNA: TGTGCCTGGAGTGGGACAGTGAACACTGAAGCTTTCTTT.

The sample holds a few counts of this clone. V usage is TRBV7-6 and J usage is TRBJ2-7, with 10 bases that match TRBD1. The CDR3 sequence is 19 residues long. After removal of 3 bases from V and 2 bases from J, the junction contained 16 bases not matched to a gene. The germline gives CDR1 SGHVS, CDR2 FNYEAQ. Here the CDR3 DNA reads TGTGCCAGCAGCTTGGTACTCCCACGACCCGGGACAGGGGCCTACGAGCAGTACTTC. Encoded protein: CASSLVLPRPGTGAYEQYF.

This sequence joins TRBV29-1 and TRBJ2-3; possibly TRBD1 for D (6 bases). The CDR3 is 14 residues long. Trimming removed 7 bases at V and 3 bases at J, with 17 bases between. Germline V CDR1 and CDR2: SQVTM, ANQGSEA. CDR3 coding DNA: TGCAGCGCCGAGGGGGTTCGCGATACAGATACGCAGTATTTT. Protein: CSAEGVRDTDTQYF.

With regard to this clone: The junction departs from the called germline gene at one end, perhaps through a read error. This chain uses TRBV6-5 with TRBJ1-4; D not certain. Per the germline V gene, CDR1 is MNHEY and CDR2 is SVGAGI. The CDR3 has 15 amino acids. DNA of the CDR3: TGTACCAGTCGCTTCGCGCGTCGAACTAATGAAAAACTGTTTTTT. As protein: CTSRFARRTNEKLFF.

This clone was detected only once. CDR3 DNA: TGTGCCAGCAGTGATAGCGGGGGGTACAATGAGCAGTTCTTC. Amino acids: CASSDSGGYNEQFF. This rearrangement joins TRBV2 to TRBJ2-1, with 10 bases fitting TRBD2. V gave up 3 bases and J gave up 4 bases; unmatched junction bases: 0. The V gene's germline CDR1 is SNHLY and CDR2 FYNNEI. The CDR3 runs 14 residues.

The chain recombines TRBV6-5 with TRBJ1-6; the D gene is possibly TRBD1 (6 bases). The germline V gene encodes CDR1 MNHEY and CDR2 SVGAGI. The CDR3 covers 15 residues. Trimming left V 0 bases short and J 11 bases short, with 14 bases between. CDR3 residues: CASSYSDSGKTPLHF. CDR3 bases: TGTGCCAGCAGTTACTCGGACAGTGGAAAGACACCCCTCCACTTT.

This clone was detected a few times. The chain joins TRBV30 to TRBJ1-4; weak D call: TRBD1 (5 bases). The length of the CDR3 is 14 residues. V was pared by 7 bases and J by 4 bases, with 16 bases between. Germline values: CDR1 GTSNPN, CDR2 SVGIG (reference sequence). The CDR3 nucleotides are TGTGCCTACGCGGGGGTATTGGGTAATGAAAAACTGTTTTTT. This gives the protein CAYAGVLGNEKLFF.

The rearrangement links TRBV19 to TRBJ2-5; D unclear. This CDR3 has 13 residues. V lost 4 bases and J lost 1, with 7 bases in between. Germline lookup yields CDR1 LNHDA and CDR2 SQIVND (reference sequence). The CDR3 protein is CASSRAFQETQYF. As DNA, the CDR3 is TGTGCCAGTAGTAGGGCCTTCCAAGAGACCCAGTACTTC.

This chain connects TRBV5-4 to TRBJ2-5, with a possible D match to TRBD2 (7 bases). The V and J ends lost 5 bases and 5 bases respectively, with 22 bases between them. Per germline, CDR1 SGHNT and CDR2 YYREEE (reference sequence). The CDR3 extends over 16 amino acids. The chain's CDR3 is CASRSGRLGGEETQYF. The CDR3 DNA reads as TGTGCCAGCAGATCCGGGAGGCTAGGGGGTGAGGAGACCCAGTACTTC.

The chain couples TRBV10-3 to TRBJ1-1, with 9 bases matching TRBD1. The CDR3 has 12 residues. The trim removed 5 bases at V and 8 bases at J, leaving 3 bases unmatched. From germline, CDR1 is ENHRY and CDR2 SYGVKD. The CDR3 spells CAISPGQGEAFF. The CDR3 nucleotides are TGTGCCATCAGTCCAGGACAGGGGGAAGCTTTCTTT.

CDR3 loop: CASSLGSIGTNQPQHF. CDR3 coding DNA: TGCGCCAGCAGCTTGGGTTCAATCGGGACTAATCAGCCCCAGCATTTT. The chain combines TRBV5-1 with TRBJ1-5; a weak D match, TRBD1 (5 bases). This CDR3 has 16 amino acids. The V end lost 0 bases, the J end lost 4 bases, and 14 bases lay between the germline ends. The germline gives CDR1 SGHRS, CDR2 YFSETQ.

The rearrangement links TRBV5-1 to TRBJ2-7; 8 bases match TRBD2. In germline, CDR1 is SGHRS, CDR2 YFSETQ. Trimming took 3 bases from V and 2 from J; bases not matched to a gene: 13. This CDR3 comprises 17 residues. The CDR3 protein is CASSSGRVRTGTYEQYF. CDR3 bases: TGCGCCAGCAGCTCCGGGAGGGTGCGGACGGGGACCTACGAGCAGTACTTC. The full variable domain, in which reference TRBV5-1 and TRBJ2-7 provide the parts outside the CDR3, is KAGVTQTPRYLIKTRGQQVTLSCSPISGHRSVSWYQQTPGQGLQFLFEYFSETQRNKGNFPGRFSGRQFSNSRSEMNVSTLELGDSALYLCASSSGRVRTGTYEQYFGPGTRLTVT.

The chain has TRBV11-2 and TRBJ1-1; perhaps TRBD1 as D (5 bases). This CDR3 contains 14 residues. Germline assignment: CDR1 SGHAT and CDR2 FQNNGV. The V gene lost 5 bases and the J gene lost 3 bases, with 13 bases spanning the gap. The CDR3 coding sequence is TGTGCCAGCAGCCTACAGGTAGGGTACACTGAAGCTTTCTTT. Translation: CASSLQVGYTEAFF.

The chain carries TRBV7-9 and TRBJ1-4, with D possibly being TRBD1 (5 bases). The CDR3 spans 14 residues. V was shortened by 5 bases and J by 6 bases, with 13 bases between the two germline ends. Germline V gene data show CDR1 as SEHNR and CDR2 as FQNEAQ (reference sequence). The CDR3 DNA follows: TGTGCCAGCAGCATCCGGGACTTGGATGAAAAACTGTTTTTT. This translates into CASSIRDLDEKLFF.

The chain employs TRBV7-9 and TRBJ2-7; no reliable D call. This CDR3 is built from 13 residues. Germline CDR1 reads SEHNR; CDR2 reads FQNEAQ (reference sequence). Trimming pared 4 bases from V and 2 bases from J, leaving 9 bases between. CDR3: CASSSDITYEQYF. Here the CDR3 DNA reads TGTGCCAGCAGCTCAGACATAACCTACGAGCAGTACTTC.

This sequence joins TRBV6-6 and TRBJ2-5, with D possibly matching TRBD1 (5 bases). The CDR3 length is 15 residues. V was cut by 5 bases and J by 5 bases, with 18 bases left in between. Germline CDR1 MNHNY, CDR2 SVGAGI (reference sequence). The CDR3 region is CASSPRSRGIETQYF. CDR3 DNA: TGTGCCAGCAGTCCCCGTTCAAGGGGCATCGAGACCCAGTACTTC.

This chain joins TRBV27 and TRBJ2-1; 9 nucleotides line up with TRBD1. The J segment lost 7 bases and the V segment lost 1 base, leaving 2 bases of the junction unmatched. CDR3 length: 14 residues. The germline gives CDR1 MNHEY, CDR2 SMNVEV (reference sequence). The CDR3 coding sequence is TGTGCCAGCAGTTTATGGGGGACAGGGAATGAGCAGTTCTTC. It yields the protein CASSLWGTGNEQFF.

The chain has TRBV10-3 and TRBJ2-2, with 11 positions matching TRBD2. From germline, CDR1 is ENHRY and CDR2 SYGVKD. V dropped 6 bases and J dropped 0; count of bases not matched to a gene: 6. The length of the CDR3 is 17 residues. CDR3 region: CAISVTSGGANTGELFF. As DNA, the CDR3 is TGTGCCATCAGCGTCACTAGCGGGGGCGCGAACACCGGGGAGCTGTTTTTT.

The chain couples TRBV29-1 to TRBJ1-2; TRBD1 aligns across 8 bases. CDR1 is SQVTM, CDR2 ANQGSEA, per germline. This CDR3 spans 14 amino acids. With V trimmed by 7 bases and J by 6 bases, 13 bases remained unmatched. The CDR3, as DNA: TGCAGCGCTGAGGACAGGGCAAGAAAGAATGGCTACACCTTC. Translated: CSAEDRARKNGYTF.

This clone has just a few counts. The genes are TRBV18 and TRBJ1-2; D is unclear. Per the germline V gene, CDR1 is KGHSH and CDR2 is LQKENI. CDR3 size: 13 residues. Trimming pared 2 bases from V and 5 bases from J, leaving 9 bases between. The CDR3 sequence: CASSPTEYYGYTF. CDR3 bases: TGTGCCAGCTCACCAACAGAATATTATGGCTACACCTTC.

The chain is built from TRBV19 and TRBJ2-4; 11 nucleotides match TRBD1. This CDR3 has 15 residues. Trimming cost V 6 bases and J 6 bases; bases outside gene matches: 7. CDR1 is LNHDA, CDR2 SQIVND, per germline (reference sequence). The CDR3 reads CASSAMGQGGNIQYF. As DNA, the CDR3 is TGTGCCAGTAGCGCTATGGGACAGGGGGGAAACATTCAGTACTTC.

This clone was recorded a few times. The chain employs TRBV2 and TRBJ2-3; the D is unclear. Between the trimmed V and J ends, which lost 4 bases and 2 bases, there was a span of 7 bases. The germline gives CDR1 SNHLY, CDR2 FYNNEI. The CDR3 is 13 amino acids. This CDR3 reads CASSAPFTDTQYF. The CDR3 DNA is TGTGCCAGCAGTGCCCCTTTCACAGATACGCAGTATTTT. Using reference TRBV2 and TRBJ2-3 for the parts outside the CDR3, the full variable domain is EPEVTQTPSHQVTQMGQEVILRCVPISNHLYFYWYRQILGQKVEFLVSFYNNEISEKSEIFDDQFSVERPDGSNFTLKIRSTKLEDSAMYFCASSAPFTDTQYFGPGTRLTVL.

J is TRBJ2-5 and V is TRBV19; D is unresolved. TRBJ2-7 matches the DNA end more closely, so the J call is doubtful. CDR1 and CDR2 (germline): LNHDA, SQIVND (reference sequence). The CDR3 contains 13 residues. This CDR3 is CASSIQESYEQYF. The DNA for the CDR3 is TGTGCCAGTAGTATTCAGGAAAGCTACGAGCAGTACTTC.

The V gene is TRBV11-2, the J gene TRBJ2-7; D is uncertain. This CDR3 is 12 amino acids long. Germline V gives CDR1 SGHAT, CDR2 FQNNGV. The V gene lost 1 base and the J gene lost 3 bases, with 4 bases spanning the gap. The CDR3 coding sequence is TGTGCCAGCAGCTTAGGCTACTACGAGCAGTACTTC. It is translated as CASSLGYYEQYF.